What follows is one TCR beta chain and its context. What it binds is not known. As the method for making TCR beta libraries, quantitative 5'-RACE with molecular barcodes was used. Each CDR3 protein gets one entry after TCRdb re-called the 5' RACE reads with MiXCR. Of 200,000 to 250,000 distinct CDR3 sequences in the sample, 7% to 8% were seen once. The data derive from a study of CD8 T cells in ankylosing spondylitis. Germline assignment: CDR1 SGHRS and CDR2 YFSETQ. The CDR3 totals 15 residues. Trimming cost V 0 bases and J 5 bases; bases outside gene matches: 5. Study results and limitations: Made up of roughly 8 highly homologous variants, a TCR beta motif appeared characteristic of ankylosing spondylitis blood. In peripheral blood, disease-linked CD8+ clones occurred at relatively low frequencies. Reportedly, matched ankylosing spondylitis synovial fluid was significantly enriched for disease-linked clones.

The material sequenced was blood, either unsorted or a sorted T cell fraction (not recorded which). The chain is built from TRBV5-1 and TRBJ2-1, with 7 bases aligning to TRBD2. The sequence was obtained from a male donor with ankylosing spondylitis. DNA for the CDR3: TGCGCCAGCAGCTTGGACCTAGCGGTGAACAATGAGCAGTTCTTC. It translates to CASSLDLAVNNEQFF.